A single T cell receptor (beta chain) is shown here with its context. This clonotype showed up many times. The specificity of this receptor is unknown. Base qualities are not recorded, but no much larger clone differs from it by a single base. This sample is part of a study of breast tumors, draining lymph nodes, adjacent tissues (TCRdb year 2016). About the full investigation: The study compared TCR beta repertoires across tumor, adjacent nontumor tissue and axillary lymph nodes from breast cancer patients. In human breast cancer, the study set out to assess how tumor, surrounding tissue and draining lymph node repertoires relate to one another and whether T cells might be exchanged between them. Overall study outcomes, separate from this receptor: Tumor and nontumor tissue repertoires were significantly more similar in luminal-like than in basal-like breast cancer. The data were judged consistent with most tumor T cells deriving from the lymph node and then expanding within tumor tissue. The conclusion that tumor T cells originate in lymph nodes was framed as consistent with a hypothesis rather than directly demonstrated. T-cell repertoire diversity in tumors was found to be lower than in lymph nodes but higher than in nontumor tissue, and preferential V and J gene usage was observed.

The instrument was an Illumina HiSeq 2000. Multiplex PCR amplification was used to build the TCR beta chain libraries. High-throughput sequencing was used to analyze the amplified TCR beta chain products. The public reads were reprocessed in TCRdb via fastp at Q25 and MiXCR, keeping in-frame beta chains. Every CDR3 protein is listed once, alongside the most common genes and DNA of its rows. Recorded for this sample are 200,000 to 300,000 distinct CDR3 sequences; more than 30% of them occurred a single time. The ten largest account for over 0.95% of the sample. The axillary draining lymph nodes of breast cancer patients were the source of the lymph node samples. Sequencing was performed on axillary lymph node tissue. The sequence derives from a female donor with breast cancer. Some clones in this sample may be carry-over from other donors' samples.

The DNA sequence is given as TGTGCCAGCACCCAATCTACCCAGGGGGCGCGCACCGGGGAGCTGTTTTTT. This gives the protein CASTQSTQGARTGELFF. The sequence is built from TRBV7-8 and TRBJ2-2; 8 middle bases align to TRBD1. The germline V gene encodes CDR1 SGHVS and CDR2 FQNEAQ. The junction shows trimming of 7 bases on V and 4 bases on J, and the gene matches do not reach 14 bases of it. From the cysteine through the phenylalanine, the CDR3 covers 17 amino acids. Only the CDR3 part of the read is kept: 51 bases, read in frame from the first base.